This T cell receptor (beta chain) was identified during a study of T-cell memory formation after mild COVID-19. Employing constant-segment primers, 5'RACE generated TCR alpha and TCR beta cDNA libraries bearing sample barcodes and UMIs. TCRdb reanalysed the 5' RACE reads using MiXCR and keeps one entry per CDR3 protein. Of around 320,000 distinct CDR3 sequences in the sample, approximately 29% were seen once. In regard to this clonotype: The antigen remains unidentified.

The study's findings and limits: Memory sampled before infection contained some responding clones, suggesting cross-reactive memory joined. Nothing confirmed that second-wave clones peaking on day 37 were specific for SARS-CoV-2. A second wave expanding day 15 to 37 was CD4+-biased; contracting clones were balanced.

The clonotype comes from an adult woman who had mild COVID-19 (a few samples of this study predate the infection). Cell type and time point are not known. Sequencing was performed on PBMCs or a T cell subset sorted from them (not recorded which).

The CDR3 loop reads CSVSGRTGELFF. The CDR3 DNA follows: TGCAGTGTCAGCGGGAGGACCGGGGAGCTGTTTTTT. V usage is TRBV20-1 and J usage is TRBJ2-2, with 9 positions matching TRBD2. V shed 7 bases and J 5 bases; nucleotides not matched to a gene: 2. CDR1 is DFQATT, CDR2 SNEGSKA, per germline (reference sequence). This CDR3 is 12 amino acids long.